At least ten counts were recorded for the clone carrying this T cell receptor beta chain. One end of the junction is discordant with germline, which a read error may explain. Construction of TCR beta libraries relied on iRepertoire HTBI primers and on Arm-PCR targeting CDR3 regions. TCRdb itself ran the multiplex PCR reads through MiXCR, one entry per CDR3 protein. This table holds some 330,000 distinct CDR3 sequences, 12% found once. As to time point: newly diagnosed GD, antithyroid drugs for less than 3 months. With RNA extracted from PBMCs as input, the TCR library was made. The data originate from a study of regulatory T cells in long-lasting Graves disease. The CDR3 length is 12 residues. CDR1 is MNHEY and CDR2 is SMNVEV in the germline V gene (reference sequence). These sequences were also reported in another study, on T cells in Graves' hyperthyroidism and ophthalmopathy. Per that study: Clinical symptoms, serum thyroxine and TRAb, thyroid ultrasound and orbital computed tomography together formed the diagnostic basis. An initial round of RT-PCR targeting the TCR CDR3 relied on the HTBI primer set. Among thyroid clonotypes expanded above 0.001, most also appeared in blood.

The rearrangement links TRBV27 to TRBJ1-2; D may be TRBD1 (6 bases). The sample here was peripheral blood mononuclear cells (PBMCs), taken at new diagnosis, from a patient treated with antithyroid drugs. This clonotype was sampled from a woman under 30 with Graves disease. CDR3 in DNA: TGTGCCAGCAGTTTGGGACAACGGATTTGTCCCTTC. Encoded protein: CASSLGQRICPF.